A single sample gave rise to the 7 T cell receptor beta chains below, sequenced in a study of T cells in tuberculosis. Clones were read by immunoSEQ multiplex PCR, and TCRdb kept only the in-frame ones, dropping some. This sample carries fewer than 55,000 clones, about 95% of them seen once, and the ten largest clones take over 6.5%. Sequencing was performed on PBMCs. The receptors shown here come from a donor between 5 and 29 years old with latent tuberculosis or without tuberculosis infection.

The V and J genes are TRBV27 and TRBJ2-7, with 9 bases matching TRBD1. The V gene end was trimmed by 7 bases and the J gene end by 5 bases; junction bases not matched to a gene: 9. Germline loops: CDR1 MNHEY, CDR2 SMNVEV (reference sequence). CDR3 length equals 14 residues. CDR3 DNA sequence: TGTGCCAGCACCGAGGGGGACAGGGCCCACGAGCAGTACTTC. Residues: CASTEGDRAHEQYF.

The chain joins TRBV30 to TRBJ2-1, with 7 positions matching TRBD2. This CDR3 has 11 residues. Germline trimming cut 5 bases from V and 14 bases from J; bases unmatched to any gene: 9. The germline V gene encodes CDR1 GTSNPN and CDR2 SVGIG (reference sequence). The CDR3 sequence: CAWDTGTNKFF. The CDR3 DNA sequence: TGTGCCTGGGACACCGGGACTAACAAGTTCTTC.

This clone appeared a few times. The chain combines TRBV14 with TRBJ2-2; D unresolved. Germline V gives CDR1 SGHDN, CDR2 FVKESK. The CDR3 consists of 15 residues. V shed 6 bases and J shed 5 bases, with 16 bases lying between them. CDR3 nucleotide sequence: TGTGCCAGCAGTCGCGGCCGGTTGTGGACCGGGGAGCTGTTTTTT. Its protein is CASSRGRLWTGELFF. Combining the CDR3 with reference TRBV14 and TRBJ2-2 gives the whole variable domain EAGVTQFPSHSVIEKGQTVTLRCDPISGHDNLYWYRRVMGKEIKFLLHFVKESKQDESGMPNNRFLAERTGGTYSTLKVQPAELEDSGVYFCASSRGRLWTGELFFGEGSRLTVL.

CDR3 sequence (DNA): TGTGCCAGCAGCTCCGACATGCCAATCTACGAGCAGTACTTC. Translated: CASSSDMPIYEQYF. The chain recombines TRBV7-2 with TRBJ2-7; D uncertain. The CDR3 has 14 amino acids. Germline V gene sequence: CDR1 SGHTA, CDR2 FQGNSA. Trimming left V 4 bases short and J 3 bases short, with 13 bases between. Supplemented by reference TRBV7-2 and TRBJ2-7, the full variable domain reads GAGVSQSPSNKVTEKGKDVELRCDPISGHTALYWYRQSLGQGLEFLIYFQGNSAPDKSGLPSDRFSAERTGGSVSTLTIQRTQQEDSAVYLCASSSDMPIYEQYFGPGTRLTVT.

The chain combines TRBV4-2 with TRBJ1-1, with D uncertain. CDR3 length equals 15 residues. Germline V gene data show CDR1 as LGHNA and CDR2 as YNFKEQ. Between the trimmed V and J ends, which lost 0 bases and 1 base, there was a span of 9 bases. The CDR3 here is CASSQEGGSNTEAFF. CDR3 nucleotide sequence: TGTGCCAGCAGCCAAGAAGGCGGATCGAACACTGAAGCTTTCTTT.

The chain is built from TRBV5-6 and TRBJ2-7; D is perhaps TRBD2 (6 bases). Trimming cost V 2 bases and J 0 bases, with 12 bases left between them. Germline CDR1 is SGHDT and CDR2 is YYEEEE. The CDR3 totals 15 residues. CDR3 sequence (DNA): TGTGCCAGCAGCTTTATCCAGCGGGTCTCCTACGAGCAGTACTTC. Amino acid sequence: CASSFIQRVSYEQYF.

CDR3 loop: CASSFTGGALDTEAFF. The CDR3 DNA reads as TGTGCCAGCAGCTTTACAGGGGGCGCGTTAGACACTGAAGCTTTCTTT. The genes are TRBV5-4 and TRBJ1-1; TRBD1 agrees at 9 bases. CDR1 and CDR2 from the germline V gene are SGHNT and YYREEE (reference sequence). Trimming at V came to 2 bases and at J to 3 bases, leaving 8 bases not matched to a gene. The CDR3 extends over 16 amino acids.